These 5 T cell receptor beta chains were all obtained from the same sample, sequenced in a study of cytomegalovirus exposure and HLA in healthy donors. The PCR contained 60 Vbeta and 13 Jbeta primers. Clones were read by immunoSEQ multiplex PCR, and TCRdb kept only the in-frame ones, dropping some. The table includes about 150,000 clones, just under 75% detected once. Specimen: PBMCs. The receptors here all came from a woman younger than 30 in good health and CMV-seronegative.

This clone was seen once. V usage is TRBV4-1 and J usage is TRBJ2-5; 10 bases are a match to TRBD2. Germline CDR1 MGHRA, CDR2 YSYEKL. The CDR3 extends over 16 amino acids. Trimming removed 1 base from V and 3 bases from J; junction bases left unmatched: 5. The CDR3 spells CASSQVFLAGEETQYF. The CDR3 DNA follows: TGCGCCAGCAGCCAAGTTTTCCTAGCGGGGGAAGAGACCCAGTACTTC.

This clone occurred a few times. The genes are TRBV11-2 and TRBJ1-1, with D maybe TRBD1 (5 bases). The length of the CDR3 is 16 residues. The germline CDR1 and CDR2 sequences are SGHAT and FQNNGV. V dropped 1 base and J dropped 5 bases, with 17 bases sitting between them. The CDR3 DNA reads TGTGCCAGCAGCTTAGTTTCTCCGGCGGCAGGGACTGAAGCTTTCTTT. Its translation: CASSLVSPAAGTEAFF.

The genes are TRBV30 and TRBJ1-2, with TRBD1 matching over 8 bases. The CDR3 runs to 13 residues. V shed 2 bases and J 7 bases; nucleotides not matched to a gene: 6. CDR1 is GTSNPN and CDR2 is SVGIG in the germline V gene (reference sequence). The CDR3 reads CAWSLTGDLGYTF. The CDR3, as DNA: TGTGCCTGGAGTCTGACAGGGGATCTTGGCTACACCTTC.

The table lists this clone with a few counts. V is TRBV28 and J is TRBJ1-2; no definite D call. Germline assignment: CDR1 MDHEN and CDR2 SYDVKM. The ends were cut back, 5 bases at V and 2 bases at J, with 15 bases in the middle. This CDR3 is built from 15 residues. CDR3 in DNA: TGTGCCAGCAGTGGTCAGGATAAAGGCAACTATGGCTACACCTTC. This translates into CASSGQDKGNYGYTF.

This chain connects TRBV2 to TRBJ1-2; weak D call: TRBD1 (6 bases). CDR3 length equals 14 residues. Deletions cut 7 bases from V and 3 bases from J, with 15 bases between. Germline V lookup: CDR1 SNHLY, CDR2 FYNNEI. In DNA form, the CDR3 reads TGTGCCAGCACTATACGACAGGAGGACTATGGCTACACCTTC. Residues: CASTIRQEDYGYTF.